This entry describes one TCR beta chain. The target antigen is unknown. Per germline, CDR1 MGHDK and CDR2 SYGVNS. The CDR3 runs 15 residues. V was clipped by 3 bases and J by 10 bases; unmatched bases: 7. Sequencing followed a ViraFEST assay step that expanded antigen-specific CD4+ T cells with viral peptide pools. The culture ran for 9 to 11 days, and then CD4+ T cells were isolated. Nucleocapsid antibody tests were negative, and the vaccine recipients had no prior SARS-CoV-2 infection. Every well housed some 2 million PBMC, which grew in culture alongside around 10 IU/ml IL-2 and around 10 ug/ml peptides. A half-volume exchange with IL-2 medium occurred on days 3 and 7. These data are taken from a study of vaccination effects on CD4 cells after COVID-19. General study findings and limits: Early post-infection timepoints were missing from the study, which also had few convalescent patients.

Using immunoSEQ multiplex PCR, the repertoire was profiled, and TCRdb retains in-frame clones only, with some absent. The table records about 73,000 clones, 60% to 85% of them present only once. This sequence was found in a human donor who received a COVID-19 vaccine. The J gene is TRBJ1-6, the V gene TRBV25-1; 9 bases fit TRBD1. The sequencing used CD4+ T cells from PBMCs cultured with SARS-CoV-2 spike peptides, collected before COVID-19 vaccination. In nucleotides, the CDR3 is TGTGCCAGCAGTGACCCGGGACAGGGCCAGTCACCCCTCCACTTT. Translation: CASSDPGQGQSPLHF.